These 2 T cell receptor beta chains came from one sample sequenced in a study of cytomegalovirus exposure and HLA in healthy donors. Researchers ran the PCR with 60 Vbeta and 13 Jbeta primers. Produced via immunoSEQ multiplex PCR; TCRdb's table is partial and in-frame only. The table has 150,000 or so clones, more than 75% seen once. Sequencing was carried out using PBMCs. All receptors come from a man aged 25 to 40 in good health and CMV-seropositive.

The chain employs TRBV12-5 and TRBJ2-2; D is undetermined. The CDR3 consists of 17 residues. CDR1 and CDR2 (germline): LGHNT, FRNRAP. The ends were cut back, 3 bases at V and 3 bases at J, with 17 bases in the middle. This CDR3 reads CASGFLSLGDHTGELFF. The CDR3 region has the DNA TGTGCTAGTGGTTTCCTCTCCTTAGGAGACCACACCGGGGAGCTGTTTTTT.

V gene TRBV19 combines with J gene TRBJ2-5; 8 bases line up with TRBD1. Germline V CDR1 and CDR2: LNHDA, SQIVND (reference sequence). V shed 5 bases, J shed 5 bases, and the junction held 10 bases outside the gene matches. The CDR3 has 15 amino acids. The CDR3 loop is CASSLGAGGRETQYF. The CDR3 DNA is TGTGCCAGTAGTCTCGGGGCAGGGGGCCGGGAGACCCAGTACTTC.